The present entry profiles one T cell receptor (beta chain) with its context. The sample holds many counts of this clonotype. Its cognate antigen has yet to be identified. Qualities for individual bases were not recorded, and no much larger clone is one base off. In the paper's terms, the treatment or condition label means: allogeneic hematopoietic cell transplantation with graft depleted of TCRalphabeta T cells and CD19 B cells. The children who served as transplant recipients had been given grafts of TCRalphabeta/CD19-depleted allogeneic hematopoietic cells. Trimming removed 2 bases from V and 0 bases from J; the gene matches leave 7 bases unexplained. Including the terminal cysteine and phenylalanine, the CDR3 comprises 16 residues. Left in the record is the CDR3 DNA by itself, 48 bases read in frame from the first base. Receptor amplification or capture employed PCR. Sequencing used an Illumina HiSeq 2500. TCR libraries were prepared with molecular barcoding, using unique molecular identifiers to normalize TCRbeta repertoire quantification. TCRdb trimmed public reads at Q25 via fastp, called clones via MiXCR and kept in-frame beta chains. Rows are unified per CDR3 protein, each entry keeping the most common DNA and genes. Within this sample are 490,000 or so distinct CDR3 sequences, with approximately 10% of them counted one time only. The ten largest clones add up to 2% to 2.5% of the sample.

These data are taken from a study of T-cell reconstitution after alpha-beta-depleted transplantation in children (dated by TCRdb to about 2016). Regarding the research as a whole: T-cell immune reconstitution after TCRalphabeta/CD19-depleted allogeneic hematopoietic cell transplantation in children was quantitatively tracked in the study by means of TCR repertoire profiling. What the research found in general, with its limitations: In some patients, the high TCRbeta diversity seen at day 60 was put down to recipient T cells and intrathymic progenitors that had survived conditioning. Hyperexpanded clone frequencies declined over subsequent months; after one year, T-cell counts and TCRbeta diversity were mostly attributed to newly produced T cells. The apparently early recovery of alphabetaT-cell counts about two months after transplant reportedly depended on only several hundred rapidly expanded clones that came from non-depleted graft cells.

The sample consisted of PBMCs, taken before TCRalphabeta/CD19-depleted stem cell transplant. This clonotype originated in a child between 2 and 9 years old with inherited bone marrow failure, due to receive a stem cell transplant. This receptor chain uses TRBV12-3 or TRBV12-4 and TRBJ2-7; a stretch of 7 junction bases matches TRBD1. In nucleotide form, the sequence is TGTGCCAGCAGTTTACCCGACGGACAGGCCTCCTACGAGCAGTACTTC. Translation gives CASSLPDGQASYEQYF.